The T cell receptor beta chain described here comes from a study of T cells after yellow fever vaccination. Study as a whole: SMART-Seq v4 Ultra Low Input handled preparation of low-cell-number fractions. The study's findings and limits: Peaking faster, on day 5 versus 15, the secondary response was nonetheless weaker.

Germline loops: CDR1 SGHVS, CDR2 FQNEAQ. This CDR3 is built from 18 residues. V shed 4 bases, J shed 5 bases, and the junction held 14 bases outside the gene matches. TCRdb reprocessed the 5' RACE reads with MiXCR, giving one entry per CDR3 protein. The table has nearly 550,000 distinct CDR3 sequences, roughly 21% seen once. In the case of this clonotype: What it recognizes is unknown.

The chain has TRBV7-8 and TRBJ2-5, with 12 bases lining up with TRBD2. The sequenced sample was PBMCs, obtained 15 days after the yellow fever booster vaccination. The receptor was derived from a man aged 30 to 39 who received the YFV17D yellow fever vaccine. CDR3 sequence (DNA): TGTGCCAGCAGCTCCGCTCGACTAGCGGGAGCGTTTCGGGAGACCCAGTACTTC. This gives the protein CASSSARLAGAFRETQYF.